This T cell receptor (beta chain) was observed in a study of T cell responses to AZD1222 COVID-19 vaccine. Study results and caveats: Baseline serology detected seropositivity in only five to seven AZD1222 recipients. White British donors predominated, females outnumbered males, and clonal diversity was possibly underestimated. Per reports, nearly half of all spike-specific TCRs target regions that are unmutated in variants. CD4 TCRs associated with vaccination spanned spike, dominating at 160-218 and 743-854.

Data came from immunoSEQ multiplex PCR; TCRdb stores just in-frame clones and leaves some out. The repertoire includes around 140,000 clones, 80% to 90% of them detected once, and about 1.5% sits in the top ten. Germline V gene sequence: CDR1 SSHAT, CDR2 FNYEAQ (reference sequence). The CDR3 covers 14 residues. As for this clone: Its target is not known. Relative to the germline gene, one junction end is altered; a read error may explain this.

The rearrangement joins TRBV7-7 to TRBJ2-7; TRBD1 might be the D (6 bases). This receptor was obtained from an adult in good health. The sample in question was peripheral blood, obtained on day 0 of AZD1222 vaccination. The CDR3 region is CASSLGQGTYEQYF. The CDR3 coding sequence is TGTGCTAGCAGCTTAGGCCAGGGGACCTACGAGCAGTACTTC.